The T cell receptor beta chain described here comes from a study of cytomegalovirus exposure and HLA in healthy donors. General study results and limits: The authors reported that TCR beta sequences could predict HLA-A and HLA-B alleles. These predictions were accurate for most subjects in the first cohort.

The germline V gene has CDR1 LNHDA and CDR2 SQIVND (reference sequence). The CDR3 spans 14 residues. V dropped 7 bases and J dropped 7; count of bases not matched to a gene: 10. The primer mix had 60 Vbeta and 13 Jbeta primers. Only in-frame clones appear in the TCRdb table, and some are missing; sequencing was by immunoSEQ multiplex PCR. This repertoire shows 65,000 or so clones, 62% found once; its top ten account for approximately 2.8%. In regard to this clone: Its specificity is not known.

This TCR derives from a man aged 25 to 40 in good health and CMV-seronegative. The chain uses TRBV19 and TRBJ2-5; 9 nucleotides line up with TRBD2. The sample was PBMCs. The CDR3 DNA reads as TGTGCCAGTACCAGTAGCGGGGGACGGGGGACCCAGTACTTC. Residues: CASTSSGGRGTQYF. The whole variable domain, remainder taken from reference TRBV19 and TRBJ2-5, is DGGITQSPKYLFRKEGQNVTLSCEQNLNHDAMYWYRQDPGQGLRLIYYSQIVNDFQKGDIAEGYSVSREKKESFPLTVTSAQKNPTAFYLCASTSSGGRGTQYFGPGTRLLVL.